This TCR beta chain was identified in a study of early T cells in non-severe SARS-CoV-2 infection. In the study overall: Sequencing input comprised bulk RNA from unsorted whole blood; chain pairing was not available. Study observations and caveats: The study's VDJdb matching favored anti-spike CD8 responses and missed private and CD4 specificities.

Individual cDNA molecules received unique molecular identifiers during library preparation. TCRdb used MiXCR to reprocess the 5' RACE reads, holding one entry per CDR3 protein. The sample records about 18,000 distinct CDR3 sequences, roughly 6.1% being singletons. This clonotype is deemed medium-sized. Its antigen is still unknown. The CDR3 runs 14 residues. The V end lost 6 bases, the J end lost 0 bases, and 9 bases lay between the germline ends. Sequencing input: whole blood. This clonotype was sampled from an adult who was a healthcare worker with PCR-confirmed SARS-CoV-2 infection or an uninfected control (not recorded which). The chain joins TRBV12-3 or TRBV12-4 to TRBJ1-5; no clear D gene. The DNA for the CDR3 is TGTGCCAGCAGAGAGGAGGGTAGCAATCAGCCCCAGCATTTT. This sequence encodes CASREEGSNQPQHF.